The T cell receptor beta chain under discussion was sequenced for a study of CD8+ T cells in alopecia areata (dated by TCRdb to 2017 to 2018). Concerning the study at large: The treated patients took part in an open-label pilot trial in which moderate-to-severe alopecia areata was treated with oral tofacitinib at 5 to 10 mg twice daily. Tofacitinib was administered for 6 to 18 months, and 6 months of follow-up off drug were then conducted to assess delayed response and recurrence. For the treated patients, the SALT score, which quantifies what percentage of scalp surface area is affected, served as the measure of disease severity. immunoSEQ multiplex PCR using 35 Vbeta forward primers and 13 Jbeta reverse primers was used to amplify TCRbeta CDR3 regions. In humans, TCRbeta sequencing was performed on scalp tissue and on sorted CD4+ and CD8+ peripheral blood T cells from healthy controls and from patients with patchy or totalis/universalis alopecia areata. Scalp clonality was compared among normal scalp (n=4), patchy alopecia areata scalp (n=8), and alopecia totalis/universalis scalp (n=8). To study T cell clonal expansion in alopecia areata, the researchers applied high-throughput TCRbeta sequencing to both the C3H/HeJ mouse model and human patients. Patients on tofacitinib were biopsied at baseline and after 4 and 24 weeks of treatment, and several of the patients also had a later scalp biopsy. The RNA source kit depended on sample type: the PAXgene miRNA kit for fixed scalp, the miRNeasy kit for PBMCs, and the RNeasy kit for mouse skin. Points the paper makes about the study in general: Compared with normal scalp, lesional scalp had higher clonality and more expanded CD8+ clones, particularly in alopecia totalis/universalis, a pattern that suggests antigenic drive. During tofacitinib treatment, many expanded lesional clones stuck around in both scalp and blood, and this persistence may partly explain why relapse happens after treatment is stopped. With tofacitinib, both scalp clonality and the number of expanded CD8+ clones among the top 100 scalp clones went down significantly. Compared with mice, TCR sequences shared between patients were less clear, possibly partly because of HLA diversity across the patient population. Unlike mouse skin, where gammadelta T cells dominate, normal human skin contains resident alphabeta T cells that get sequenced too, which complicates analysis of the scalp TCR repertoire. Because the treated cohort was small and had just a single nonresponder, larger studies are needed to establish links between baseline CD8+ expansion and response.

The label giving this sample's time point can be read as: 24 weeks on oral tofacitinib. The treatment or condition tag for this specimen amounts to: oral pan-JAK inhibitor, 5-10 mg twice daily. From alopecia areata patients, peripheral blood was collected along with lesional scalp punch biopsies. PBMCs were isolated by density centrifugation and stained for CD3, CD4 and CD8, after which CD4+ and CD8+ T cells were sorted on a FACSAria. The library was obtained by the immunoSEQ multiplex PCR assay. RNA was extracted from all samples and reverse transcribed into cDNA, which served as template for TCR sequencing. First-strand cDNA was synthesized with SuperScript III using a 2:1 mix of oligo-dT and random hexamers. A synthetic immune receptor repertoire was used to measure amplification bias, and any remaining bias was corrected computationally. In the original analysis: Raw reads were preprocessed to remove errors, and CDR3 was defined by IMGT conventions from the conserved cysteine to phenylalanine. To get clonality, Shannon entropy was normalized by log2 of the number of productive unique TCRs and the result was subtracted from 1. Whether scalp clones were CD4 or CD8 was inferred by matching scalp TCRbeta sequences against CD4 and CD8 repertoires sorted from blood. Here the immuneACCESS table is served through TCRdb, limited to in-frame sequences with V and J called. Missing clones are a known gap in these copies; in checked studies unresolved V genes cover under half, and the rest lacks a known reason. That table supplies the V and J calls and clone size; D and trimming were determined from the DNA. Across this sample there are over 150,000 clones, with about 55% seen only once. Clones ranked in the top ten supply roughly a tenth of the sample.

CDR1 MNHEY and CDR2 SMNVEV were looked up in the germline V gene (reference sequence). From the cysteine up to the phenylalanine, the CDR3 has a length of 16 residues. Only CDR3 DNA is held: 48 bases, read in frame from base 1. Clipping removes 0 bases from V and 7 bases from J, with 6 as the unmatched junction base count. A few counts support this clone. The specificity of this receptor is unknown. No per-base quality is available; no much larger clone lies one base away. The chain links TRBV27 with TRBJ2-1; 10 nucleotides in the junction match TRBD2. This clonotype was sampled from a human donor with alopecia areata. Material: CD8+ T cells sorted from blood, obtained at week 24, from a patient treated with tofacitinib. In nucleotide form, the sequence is TGTGCCAGCAGTTTATCACAGCGGGGGGGCCGAAATGAGCAGTTCTTC. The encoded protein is CASSLSQRGGRNEQFF.